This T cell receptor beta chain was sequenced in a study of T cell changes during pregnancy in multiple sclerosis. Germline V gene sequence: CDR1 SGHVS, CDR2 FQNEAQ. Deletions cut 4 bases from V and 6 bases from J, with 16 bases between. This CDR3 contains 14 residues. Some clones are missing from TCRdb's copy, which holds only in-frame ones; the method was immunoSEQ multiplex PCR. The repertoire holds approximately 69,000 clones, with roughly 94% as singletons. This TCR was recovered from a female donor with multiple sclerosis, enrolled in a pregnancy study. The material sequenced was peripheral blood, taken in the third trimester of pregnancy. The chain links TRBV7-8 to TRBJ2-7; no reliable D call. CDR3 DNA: TGTGCCAGCAGCTCAGCCGTAGCCTCGGGCGAGCAGTACTTC. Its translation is CASSSAVASGEQYF.